This TCR beta chain stems from a study of OX40 agonist ivuxolimab in advanced cancers. Study as a whole: In this trial design, patients received ivuxolimab intravenously at 0.01 to 10 mg/kg every 2 weeks.

The CDR3 has 12 amino acids. CDR1 is MNHNY and CDR2 is SVGAGI in the germline V gene (reference sequence). V was shortened by 10 bases and J by 5 bases, with 14 bases between the two germline ends. Study-wide findings and caveats: Certain nonresponding patients likewise had low normalized T-cell clonal expansion. No antigen was identified for the clonally expanded peripheral T cells.

With regard to this clone: Its antigen is undetermined.

This table comes from immunoSEQ multiplex PCR, and its TCRdb copy is limited to in-frame clones, with some not included. The table shows around 16,000 clones, with about 86% occurring only once. This TCR derives from an adult with an advanced solid tumor such as melanoma, head and neck, liver or kidney cancer. The sample in question was CD4+ or CD8+ T cells sorted from blood, obtained in a trial of the OX40 agonist ivuxolimab. The chain links TRBV6-6 to TRBJ1-1, with D possibly matching TRBD1 (6 bases). The CDR3 here is CATTGGGTEAFF. CDR3 coding DNA: TGTGCCACGACAGGAGGTGGAACTGAAGCTTTCTTT.